This is a list of T cell receptor beta chains from one sample in a study of cytomegalovirus exposure and HLA in healthy donors. Method: immunoSEQ multiplex PCR; TCRdb's copy keeps in-frame clones and lacks some. The table includes tens of thousands of clones, roughly 50% detected once. The specimen was PBMCs. The receptors come from a woman aged 40 to 55 in good health and CMV-seropositive. Both conserved end residues are part of each CDR3.

v_call	j_call	cdr3_aa
TRBV5-1	TRBJ1-4	CASSSDRGPPNEKLFF
TRBV6-5	TRBJ1-6	CASSYSGGRNNSPLHF
TRBV18	TRBJ1-1	CASSQLRDTTEAFF
TRBV11-2	TRBJ2-7	CASSSGAAGGNYEQYF
TRBV2	TRBJ2-3	CASSERLAGTDTQYF
TRBV7-2	TRBJ2-3	CASSFRLAGGGGSQYF
TRBV6-5	TRBJ1-1	CASSYERVMNTEAFF
TRBV10-3	TRBJ1-2	CAISERDRVGYGYTF
TRBV28	TRBJ1-6	CASSPPRTGSNSPLHF
TRBV5-1	TRBJ2-5	CASSSGWPQETQYF
TRBV5-1	TRBJ1-1	CASNDRGPEAFF
TRBV10-2	TRBJ2-7	CASSPGRARGGPYEQYF
TRBV7-2	TRBJ1-2	CASSLDETIYGYTF
TRBV4-2	TRBJ2-6	CASSQGYVGPGANVLTF
TRBV10-1	TRBJ2-7	CASSGGGEYNEQYF
TRBV6-6	TRBJ1-6	CASSLRHYDSPLHF
TRBV7-9	TRBJ2-2	CASSGLAGEKLFF
TRBV4-2	TRBJ2-3	CASSQEPSGGPTDTQYF
TRBV18	TRBJ1-2	CASSPDAGGIVGYTF
TRBV2	TRBJ2-1	CASTAGSSSYNEQFF
TRBV6-5	TRBJ2-7	CASRSTVSYEQYF
TRBV2	TRBJ2-5	CASLLDRAQETQYF
TRBV2	TRBJ1-2	CASRAGTGYGYTF
TRBV5-4	TRBJ1-2	CASSLPGKGGYGYTF
TRBV7-2	TRBJ2-4	CASSKGQGAAKNIQYF
TRBV2	TRBJ2-3	CASSRTNRESDTQYF
TRBV10-3	TRBJ2-2	CAISESARTSGGRNTGELFF
TRBV5-1	TRBJ2-1	CASRPGLTSGIYNEQFF